These 24 T cell receptor beta chains originate from one sample sequenced in a study of T cell repertoires in cytomegalovirus infection. TCRdb passed the reads through MiXCR, listing each CDR3 protein once. Of some 800,000 distinct CDR3 sequences listed, about 27% are singletons. The antigens of these receptors remain unknown. Material: cultured CD8+ T cells from PBMCs, obtained from culture after CMV antigen stimulation. The receptors shown here come from a human donor in good health (CMV status not recorded). Some clones in this sample may be carry-over from other donors' samples.

This clonotype was seen more than once but under ten times. The chain's CDR3 is CASSTSGTSEETQYF. CDR3 DNA sequence: TGTGCCAGCAGTACCTCCGGGACTAGCGAAGAGACCCAGTACTTC. V and J are TRBV7-9 and TRBJ2-5; 10 bases agree with TRBD2. The CDR3 sequence is 15 residues long. Trimming at V came to 6 bases and at J to 3 bases, leaving 7 bases not matched to a gene. Germline loops: CDR1 SEHNR, CDR2 FQNEAQ (reference sequence).

This clonotype showed up many times. J is TRBJ1-2 and V is TRBV7-2, with D maybe TRBD1 (5 bases). The germline V gene encodes CDR1 SGHTA and CDR2 FQGNSA. The CDR3 totals 13 residues. Deletions cut 5 bases from V and 4 bases from J, with 11 bases between. The CDR3 sequence is CASSPGTFYGYTF. The CDR3 DNA sequence: TGTGCCAGCAGCCCCGGGACGTTCTATGGCTACACCTTC.

This clonotype was seen only a few times. The rearrangement links TRBV7-9 to TRBJ2-3; 7 positions agree with TRBD2. Per the germline V gene, CDR1 is SEHNR and CDR2 is FQNEAQ (reference sequence). V shed 5 bases and J 2 bases; nucleotides not matched to a gene: 13. The CDR3 contains 17 residues. The CDR3 coding sequence is TGTGCCAGCAGCAGCTTGTTTATTGCGGGGGTCACAGATACGCAGTATTTT. This encodes CASSSLFIAGVTDTQYF.

The genes are TRBV6-6 and TRBJ2-7; a weak D match, TRBD2 (7 bases). Germline values: CDR1 MNHNY, CDR2 SVGAGI (reference sequence). V shed 0 bases and J shed 5 bases, with 20 bases lying between them. This CDR3 spans 17 amino acids. The CDR3 spells CASSYSNSGGAIHEQYF. CDR3 coding DNA: TGTGCCAGCAGTTACTCGAATTCGGGGGGCGCAATCCACGAGCAGTACTTC.

The gene calls are TRBV7-8 and TRBJ2-2; 8 positions agree with TRBD1. Trimming cost V 5 bases and J 4 bases; bases outside gene matches: 6. The CDR3 runs 15 residues. From germline, CDR1 is SGHVS and CDR2 FQNEAQ. The CDR3 DNA reads as TGTGCCAGCAGCCCTCAGGGGGCTATCACCGGGGAGCTGTTTTTT. It yields the protein CASSPQGAITGELFF.

The chain uses TRBV12-3 or TRBV12-4 and TRBJ2-1; 8 positions match TRBD1. The CDR3 runs to 14 residues. V gave up 7 bases and J gave up 2 bases; unmatched junction bases: 4. The CDR3 sequence: CASIGDRTYNEQFF. CDR3 bases: TGTGCCAGCATTGGGGACAGGACCTACAATGAGCAGTTCTTC.

V gene TRBV10-3 combines with J gene TRBJ2-1; 8 nucleotides line up with TRBD2. V shed 10 bases and J 4 bases; nucleotides not matched to a gene: 9. Germline assignment: CDR1 ENHRY and CDR2 SYGVKD. The CDR3 covers 14 residues. This CDR3 reads CATWSGGPYNEQFF. The CDR3 DNA reads TGTGCCACCTGGAGCGGGGGCCCTTACAATGAGCAGTTCTTC.

The chain couples TRBV7-3 to TRBJ2-1; D gene ambiguous. The V gene's germline CDR1 is SGHTA and CDR2 FQGTGA. This CDR3 region has 20 residues. V shed 2 bases and J shed 6 bases, with 29 bases lying between them. The CDR3 loop is CASSLRPPLYTDHFSNEQFF. In nucleotides, the CDR3 is TGTGCCAGCAGCTTACGACCCCCCCTGTACACAGACCATTTCTCCAATGAGCAGTTCTTC.

This clonotype has at least ten counts. The chain carries TRBV7-6 and TRBJ2-1, with D perhaps matching TRBD1 (5 bases). Germline V CDR1 and CDR2: SGHVS, FNYEAQ. This CDR3 is built from 14 residues. Trimming took 1 base from V and 8 from J, leaving 12 bases between them. CDR3 in DNA: TGTGCCAGCAGCTTAGAAACAGGCTGGTATGAGCAGTTCTTC. Its translation is CASSLETGWYEQFF.

The V and J genes are TRBV28 and TRBJ2-2; maybe TRBD1 (5 bases). V dropped 5 bases and J dropped 5 bases, with 12 bases sitting between them. This CDR3 contains 14 residues. Germline V CDR1 and CDR2: MDHEN, SYDVKM. The CDR3 reads CASSGAEETGELFF. The CDR3 nucleotides are TGTGCCAGCAGTGGGGCTGAAGAAACCGGGGAGCTGTTTTTT. The whole variable domain, filled in from reference TRBV28 and TRBJ2-2, reads DVKVTQSSRYLVKRTGEKVFLECVQDMDHENMFWYRQDPGLGLRLIYFSYDVKMKEKGDIPEGYSVSREKKERFSLILESASTNQTSMYLCASSGAEETGELFFGEGSRLTVL.

This clonotype was seen a few times. CDR3 residues: CASSIGNGYNEQFF. For the CDR3, the DNA is TGTGCCAGTAGTATCGGGAACGGTTACAATGAGCAGTTCTTC. The chain joins TRBV19 to TRBJ2-1; D is possibly TRBD2 (5 bases). The CDR3 runs to 14 residues. Germline CDR1 and CDR2: LNHDA and SQIVND (reference sequence). V was trimmed by 3 bases and J by 4 bases, leaving 10 bases between them.

CDR3 DNA sequence: TGTGCCAGCAGTATCTTAGGGACAGCGAACACCGGGGAGCTGTTTTTT. Residues: CASSILGTANTGELFF. The chain employs TRBV28 and TRBJ2-2; 7 nucleotides match TRBD1. The CDR3 is 16 amino acids. The ends lost 5 bases at V and 0 bases at J; junction bases unmatched: 6. The germline V gene has CDR1 MDHEN and CDR2 SYDVKM.

At least ten counts were recorded for this clonotype. J is TRBJ1-1 and V is TRBV27; D unclear. Between the trimmed V and J ends, which lost 5 bases and 2 bases, there was a span of 9 bases. Germline V lookup: CDR1 MNHEY, CDR2 SMNVEV (reference sequence). CDR3 length: 13 amino acids. CDR3 bases: TGTGCCAGCAGTGCCGGCGGAAACACTGAAGCTTTCTTT. It specifies CASSAGGNTEAFF.

This clonotype was counted only a few times. The chain recombines TRBV28 with TRBJ2-1, with 7 bases identical to TRBD1. The ends lost 5 bases at V and 10 bases at J; junction bases unmatched: 20. Germline CDR1 is MDHEN and CDR2 is SYDVKM. This CDR3 is 17 amino acids long. CDR3 nucleotides: TGTGCCAGCAGTGCTCCTACTAACTCCTGGGACAGCGGAGAGCAGTTCTTC. Translated: CASSAPTNSWDSGEQFF. Full variable domain (outside the CDR3, taken from reference TRBV28 and TRBJ2-1): DVKVTQSSRYLVKRTGEKVFLECVQDMDHENMFWYRQDPGLGLRLIYFSYDVKMKEKGDIPEGYSVSREKKERFSLILESASTNQTSMYLCASSAPTNSWDSGEQFFGPGTRLTVL.

This rearrangement joins TRBV19 to TRBJ2-3; unclear D gene. With 3 bases removed from V and 6 bases from J, the gap between germline ends came to 13 bases. Germline V CDR1 and CDR2: LNHDA, SQIVND (reference sequence). CDR3 length: 14 residues. CDR3 in DNA: TGTGCCAGTAGTATTCCCTTGTCCCGGGATACGCAGTATTTT. This codes for CASSIPLSRDTQYF.

The chain joins TRBV4-2 to TRBJ1-5; D is undetermined. The germline V and J ends were trimmed by 0 bases and 5 bases, with 11 bases remaining between them. The CDR3 loop spans 15 amino acids. From germline, CDR1 is LGHNA and CDR2 YNFKEQ. The CDR3 DNA follows: TGTGCCAGCAGCCAAGAGGGTTACATCGATCAGCCCCAGCATTTT. Its translation: CASSQEGYIDQPQHF.

This clonotype was seen a handful of times. This chain joins TRBV19 and TRBJ1-5; TRBD1 might be the D (5 bases). This CDR3 is 16 amino acids long. V was shortened by 7 bases and J by 0 bases, with 16 bases between the two germline ends. Germline loops: CDR1 LNHDA, CDR2 SQIVND (reference sequence). The chain's CDR3 is CASTGQTRYSNQPQHF. CDR3 in DNA: TGTGCCAGTACGGGGCAGACCCGTTATAGCAATCAGCCCCAGCATTTT. The complete variable domain, with remaining parts taken from reference TRBV19 and TRBJ1-5, reads DGGITQSPKYLFRKEGQNVTLSCEQNLNHDAMYWYRQDPGQGLRLIYYSQIVNDFQKGDIAEGYSVSREKKESFPLTVTSAQKNPTAFYLCASTGQTRYSNQPQHFGDGTRLSIL.

About this clonotype itself: Since the CDR3 does not end with the conserved phenylalanine or tryptophan, this likely comes from a read error. The V gene is TRBV27, the J gene TRBJ2-7; TRBD2 agrees at 7 bases. Per germline, CDR1 MNHEY and CDR2 SMNVEV (reference sequence). The CDR3 extends over 13 amino acids. V shed 2 bases, J shed 6 bases, and the junction held 4 bases outside the gene matches. The CDR3 DNA reads as TGTGCCAGCAGTTTAAGCGGGGCAAGCGAGCAGTACCTC. Amino acids: CASSLSGASEQYL.

This clonotype has a count of ten or more. The V gene is TRBV6-1, the J gene TRBJ2-7, with TRBD1 matching 9 bases. From germline, CDR1 is MNHNS and CDR2 SASEGT. Unmatched junction bases numbered 6, after V lost 3 bases and J lost 3 bases. The CDR3 spans 15 residues. CDR3 bases: TGTGCCAGCAGTGACTTCCCGGACAGGGGCTACGAGCAGTACTTC. Residues: CASSDFPDRGYEQYF.

This clonotype has a handful of counts. The chain links TRBV24-1 to TRBJ2-3; 7 nucleotides align to TRBD2. V shed 10 bases, J shed 5 bases, and the junction held 11 bases outside the gene matches. The CDR3 covers 14 residues. CDR1 and CDR2 from the germline V gene are KGHDR and SFDVKD. The CDR3 reads CATGTNLREDTQYF. The CDR3 coding sequence is TGTGCCACGGGGACTAACCTTCGAGAAGATACGCAGTATTTT.

The rearrangement uses TRBV5-4 and TRBJ2-7; 10 nucleotides align to TRBD2. This CDR3 spans 13 amino acids. Per germline, CDR1 SGHNT and CDR2 YYREEE (reference sequence). V was pared by 9 bases and J by 4 bases, with 7 bases of the junction left unmatched. DNA of the CDR3: TGTGCCATGCCGGCTAGCGGGGGTTACGAGCAGTACGTC. This codes for CAMPASGGYEQYV.

DNA for the CDR3: TGTGCCAGTAGTTGGGGGACGATTCAGTACTTC. It yields the protein CASSWGTIQYF. The J gene is TRBJ2-4, the V gene TRBV19, with D perhaps TRBD1 or TRBD2 (5 bases each). Trimming left V 5 bases short and J 10 bases short, with 9 bases between. CDR1 and CDR2 (germline): LNHDA, SQIVND (reference sequence). The CDR3 spans 11 residues.

This clonotype came up many times. The chain couples TRBV11-2 to TRBJ2-1; 10 nucleotides align to TRBD1. Germline V gives CDR1 SGHAT, CDR2 FQNNGV. V lost 4 bases to trimming and J lost 5 bases; unmatched junction nucleotides: 11. This CDR3 comprises 17 residues. CDR3: CASSSRDRGPRNNEQFF. DNA for the CDR3: TGTGCCAGCAGCTCCCGGGACAGGGGACCACGCAACAATGAGCAGTTCTTC.

This clonotype was counted between two and nine times. The gene calls are TRBV4-1 and TRBJ1-4; 8 nucleotides line up with TRBD1. The CDR3 extends over 14 amino acids. V was clipped by 4 bases and J by 8 bases; unmatched bases: 6. Germline CDR1 MGHRA, CDR2 YSYEKL. The CDR3 here is CASSPVTGDEKLFF. The CDR3 DNA is TGCGCCAGCAGCCCGGTGACAGGGGACGAAAAACTGTTTTTT.